The 21 T cell receptor beta chains below were found in one sample sequenced in a study of blood T cell repertoires in COVID-19. Data came from immunoSEQ multiplex PCR; TCRdb stores just in-frame clones and leaves some out. The sample shows 100,000 to 150,000 clones, roughly 88% of them seen only once. The sample consisted of peripheral blood. The receptors here all came from a man in his sixties or seventies with active COVID-19.

The J gene is TRBJ2-7, the V gene TRBV27; TRBD2 matches 9 bases. V gave up 8 bases and J gave up 0 bases; unmatched junction bases: 5. This CDR3 is built from 14 residues. CDR1 and CDR2 from the germline V gene are MNHEY and SMNVEV (reference sequence). CDR3 protein: CASAISGSSYEQYF. CDR3 sequence (DNA): TGTGCCAGCGCCATTAGCGGGAGCTCCTACGAGCAGTACTTC.

In this sample, this clone turned up a few times. The chain is built from TRBV30 and TRBJ2-6, with a tentative D call TRBD1 (6 bases). Germline-derived CDR1 and CDR2 are GTSNPN and SVGIG (reference sequence). This CDR3 has 13 amino acids. V was clipped by 0 bases and J by 15 bases, with 15 bases between them. CDR3 in DNA: TGTGCCTGGAGTGTCGGGACATGGGGGAGCCTGACTTTC. As protein: CAWSVGTWGSLTF.

The chain carries TRBV3-1 (or the pseudogene TRBV3-2) and TRBJ1-6, with D tentatively TRBD1 (5 bases). The V and J ends lost 1 base and 14 bases respectively, with 9 bases between them. The CDR3 runs to 12 residues. Germline CDR1 LGHDT, CDR2 YNNKEL (reference sequence). The CDR3 spells CASSQVQGSLHF. In DNA form, the CDR3 reads TGTGCCAGCAGCCAAGTGCAGGGATCCCTCCACTTT.

The chain carries TRBV7-2 and TRBJ2-7; 10 bases line up with TRBD1. Germline V gene data show CDR1 as SGHTA and CDR2 as FQGNSA. The CDR3 spans 15 residues. With V trimmed by 1 base and J by 9 bases, 9 bases remained unmatched. CDR3 nucleotide sequence: TGTGCCAGCAGCTTAGGACAGGGGGCGAAAATGGTGCAGTACTTC. Encoded protein: CASSLGQGAKMVQYF.

This rearrangement joins TRBV27 to TRBJ2-2; 7 bases align to TRBD2. The germline V gene has CDR1 MNHEY and CDR2 SMNVEV (reference sequence). The trim removed 6 bases at V and 0 bases at J, leaving 16 bases unmatched. This CDR3 has 19 amino acids. The CDR3 DNA is TGTGCCAGCAGCTTAAGAAGCTCTTGGGGACTATCGAACACCGGGGAGCTGTTTTTT. This translates into CASSLRSSWGLSNTGELFF.

The rearrangement joins TRBV6-8 to TRBJ2-2; TRBD1 aligns across 8 bases. CDR1 and CDR2 (germline): MNHGY, SAAAGT. The CDR3 sequence is 17 residues long. After removal of 2 bases from V and 5 bases from J, the junction contained 10 bases not matched to a gene. The CDR3 nucleotides are TGTGCCAGCAGTTACCCTGGACAGGGCAGAGGGACCGGGGAGCTGTTTTTT. It specifies CASSYPGQGRGTGELFF.

The chain joins TRBV5-6 to TRBJ1-1; 7 bases map to TRBD1. The germline CDR1 and CDR2 sequences are SGHDT and YYEEEE. Trimming cost V 5 bases and J 10 bases; bases outside gene matches: 8. The CDR3 loop spans 12 amino acids. CDR3 DNA sequence: TGTGCCAGCAGTCTACAGGGGTTCAGAGCTTTCTTT. Protein sequence: CASSLQGFRAFF.

This chain connects TRBV18 to TRBJ2-3, with 10 nucleotides matching TRBD1. Germline V lookup: CDR1 KGHSH, CDR2 LQKENI. Trimming took 5 bases from V and 4 from J; bases not matched to a gene: 6. The CDR3 covers 15 residues. This chain's CDR3 is CASSETGGPADTQYF. The CDR3 bases are TGTGCCAGCTCAGAGACAGGGGGCCCGGCAGATACGCAGTATTTT.

This chain connects TRBV30 to TRBJ1-5, with D unresolved. In germline, CDR1 is GTSNPN, CDR2 SVGIG (reference sequence). The CDR3 contains 13 residues. Trimming took 2 bases from V and 7 from J, leaving 12 bases between them. CDR3 protein: CAWSQFMAQPQHF. The CDR3 nucleotides read TGTGCCTGGAGTCAGTTTATGGCCCAGCCCCAGCATTTT. Based on the CDR3 plus reference TRBV30 and TRBJ1-5, the full variable domain is SQTIHQWPATLVQPVGSPLSLECTVEGTSNPNLYWYRQAAGRGLQLLFYSVGIGQISSEVPQNLSASRPQDRQFILSSKKLLLSDSGFYLCAWSQFMAQPQHFGDGTRLSIL.

V gene TRBV5-1 combines with J gene TRBJ2-2, with 9 bases fitting TRBD2. CDR3 length: 15 residues. CDR1 SGHRS and CDR2 YFSETQ come from the germline V gene. V gave up 3 bases and J gave up 5 bases; unmatched junction bases: 5. The CDR3 sequence is CASSSGTSSTGELFF. CDR3 sequence (DNA): TGCGCCAGCAGCTCCGGGACTAGCTCTACCGGGGAGCTGTTTTTT. Combining the CDR3 with reference TRBV5-1 and TRBJ2-2 gives the whole variable domain KAGVTQTPRYLIKTRGQQVTLSCSPISGHRSVSWYQQTPGQGLQFLFEYFSETQRNKGNFPGRFSGRQFSNSRSEMNVSTLELGDSALYLCASSSGTSSTGELFFGEGSRLTVL.

J is TRBJ1-1 and V is TRBV14; D is perhaps TRBD1 (5 bases). The CDR3 extends over 17 amino acids. CDR1 and CDR2 (germline): SGHDN, FVKESK. V gave up 6 bases and J gave up 0 bases, with 20 bases separating them. The CDR3 coding sequence is TGTGCCAGCAGTCAAAAAAAGGGACTGCCCATGAACACTGAAGCTTTCTTT. It codes for CASSQKKGLPMNTEAFF. The entire variable domain, with the rest obtained from reference TRBV14 and TRBJ1-1, is as follows: EAGVTQFPSHSVIEKGQTVTLRCDPISGHDNLYWYRRVMGKEIKFLLHFVKESKQDESGMPNNRFLAERTGGTYSTLKVQPAELEDSGVYFCASSQKKGLPMNTEAFFGQGTRLTVV.

This chain joins TRBV9 and TRBJ2-7, with TRBD1 matching 11 bases. CDR3 size: 14 residues. V shed 6 bases and J 7 bases; nucleotides not matched to a gene: 9. Germline-derived CDR1 and CDR2 are SGDLS and YYNGEE. The CDR3: CASTAGTGGREQYF. The CDR3 coding sequence is TGTGCCAGCACTGCTGGGACAGGGGGTAGAGAGCAGTACTTC.

The CDR3 loop is CASSPQGYYGYTF. CDR3 DNA: TGTGCCAGCAGCCCACAGGGGTACTATGGCTACACCTTC. The rearrangement uses TRBV5-8 and TRBJ1-2; the match to TRBD1 covers 7 bases. CDR3 length: 13 residues. J was trimmed by 3 bases and V by 4 bases; bases with no gene match: 3. The germline V gene has CDR1 SGHTS and CDR2 YDEGEE.

This clone occurred once. This chain connects TRBV27 to TRBJ2-7; 13 bases map to TRBD2. The CDR3 contains 15 residues. From germline, CDR1 is MNHEY and CDR2 SMNVEV (reference sequence). After removal of 5 bases from V and 5 bases from J, the junction contained 6 bases not matched to a gene. In DNA, the CDR3 is TGTGCCAGCAGTCGGACTAGCGGGAGATGGAACGAGCAGTACTTC. This codes for CASSRTSGRWNEQYF.

A remark on this clone: An end of the junction differs from the germline gene, which may be a read error. The chain joins TRBV6-1 to TRBJ2-1; 12 bases line up with TRBD1. The CDR3 length is 15 residues. Germline assignment: CDR1 MNHNS and CDR2 SASEGT. In DNA, the CDR3 is TGTGCCAGCAGTGAAGAAAATAGGGACAGGGGGCTTCGGGTCTTC. Amino acid sequence: CASSEENRDRGLRVF.

The chain combines TRBV5-1 with TRBJ2-2; D may be TRBD1 (6 bases). With 5 bases removed from V and 0 bases from J, the gap between germline ends came to 14 bases. The length of the CDR3 is 16 residues. Germline V gene lookup returns CDR1 SGHRS and CDR2 YFSETQ. The CDR3 sequence: CASRWGHLSNTGELFF. In DNA form, the CDR3 reads TGCGCCAGCAGATGGGGACACCTCTCGAACACCGGGGAGCTGTTTTTT.

This clone was found a few times. The chain links TRBV15 to TRBJ1-6; D call uncertain. The CDR3 spans 14 residues. The ends were cut back, 0 bases at V and 14 bases at J, with 14 bases in the middle. Germline V lookup: CDR1 LNHNV, CDR2 YYDKDF (reference sequence). The CDR3 reads CATSREGGSRALHF. For the CDR3, the DNA is TGTGCCACCAGCAGAGAGGGCGGGTCCCGGGCCCTCCACTTT.

This rearrangement joins TRBV19 to TRBJ2-7; 8 nucleotides agree with TRBD1. The length of the CDR3 is 15 residues. Per the germline V gene, CDR1 is LNHDA and CDR2 is SQIVND (reference sequence). J gave up 2 bases and V 4 bases, and 7 bases lay outside the gene matches. This chain's CDR3 is CASSKGDRGAYEQYF. The CDR3, as DNA: TGTGCCAGTAGTAAGGGAGACAGGGGCGCCTACGAGCAGTACTTC.

For this clone: The same CDR3 is also encoded by other DNA sequences in this sample. This chain uses TRBV10-3 with TRBJ1-4, with 9 bases aligning to TRBD1. This CDR3 region has 14 residues. Germline V gene data show CDR1 as ENHRY and CDR2 as SYGVKD. V dropped 5 bases and J dropped 5; count of bases not matched to a gene: 3. The CDR3 loop is CAISPGQGNEKLFF. The CDR3, as DNA: TGTGCCATCAGTCCGGGACAGGGAAATGAAAAACTGTTTTTT.

This sequence joins TRBV28 and TRBJ1-1; a weak D match, TRBD1 (6 bases). CDR1 and CDR2 (germline): MDHEN, SYDVKM. Trimming took off 7 bases at V and 1 base at J, with 16 bases between the two ends. The CDR3 totals 15 residues. CDR3 coding DNA: TGTGCCAGCACCTGGGGGCCGACAGGGAACACTGAAGCTTTCTTT. Protein product: CASTWGPTGNTEAFF.

The rearrangement uses TRBV27 and TRBJ2-7; TRBD2 matches 7 bases. V dropped 4 bases and J dropped 2; count of bases not matched to a gene: 11. The CDR3 is 16 residues long. Germline V gene data show CDR1 as MNHEY and CDR2 as SMNVEV (reference sequence). The CDR3 DNA is TGTGCCAGCAGTTCACTGGGGGGGGGACCGACCTACGAGCAGTACTTC. Translation: CASSSLGGGPTYEQYF.